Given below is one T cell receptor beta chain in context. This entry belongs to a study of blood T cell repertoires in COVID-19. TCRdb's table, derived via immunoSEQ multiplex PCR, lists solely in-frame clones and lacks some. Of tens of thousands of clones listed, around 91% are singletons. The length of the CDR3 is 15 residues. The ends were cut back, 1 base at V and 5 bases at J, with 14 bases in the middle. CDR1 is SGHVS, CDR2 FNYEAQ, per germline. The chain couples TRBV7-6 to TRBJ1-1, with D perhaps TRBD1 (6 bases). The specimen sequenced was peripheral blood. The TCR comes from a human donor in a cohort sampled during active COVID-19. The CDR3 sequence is CASSLERGGGTEAFF. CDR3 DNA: TGTGCCAGCAGCTTAGAGAGGGGGGGAGGTACTGAAGCTTTCTTT. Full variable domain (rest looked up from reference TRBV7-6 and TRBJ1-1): GAGVSQSPRYKVTKRGQDVALRCDPISGHVSLYWYRQALGQGPEFLTYFNYEAQQDKSGLPNDRFSAERPEGSISTLTIQRTEQRDSAMYRCASSLERGGGTEAFFGQGTRLTVV.